Listed below are T cell receptor beta chains from one sample, sequenced in a study of shared clonotypes between healthy human individuals. The table came from immunoSEQ multiplex PCR; TCRdb's copy has only in-frame clones and leaves some out. The sample has some 2.3 million clones; 85% to 95% are singletons. Material: naive CD4+ T cells from PBMCs. These receptors all come from a man between 18 and 35 years old in good health. Some clones in this sample may be carry-over from other donors' samples. Both conserved end residues are part of each CDR3. The D gene is left open where the match is weak. The size entry is marked missing in some rows and otherwise reads once, few, many or a size class.

v_gene	d_gene	j_gene	abundance	CDR3nt	CDR3aa
TRBV10-3	NA	TRBJ2-5	NA	TGTGCTTCGGGCGTAGCGGTAGAGACCCAGTACTTC	CASGVAVETQYF
TRBV19	NA	TRBJ2-1	NA	TGTGCCAGTAGTAGCTTTAGAGCCACTGAGCAGTTCTTC	CASSSFRATEQFF
TRBV5-1	NA	TRBJ2-7	once	TGCGCCAGCAGCTTGGCCTTACGGAGCTCCTACGAGCAGTACTTC	CASSLALRSSYEQYF
TRBV2	NA	TRBJ2-3	NA	TGTGCCAGCAGTGAACAAGGTGGCACAGATACGCAGTATTTT	CASSEQGGTDTQYF
TRBV27	TRBD1	TRBJ1-4	once	TGTGCCAGCGGCGGACAGGGGATAGGTGAAAAACTGTTTTTT	CASGGQGIGEKLFF
TRBV14	TRBD1	TRBJ2-1	NA	TGTGCCAGCAGCCAAGATCGGGACAGGGGTTTAGTCTTC	CASSQDRDRGLVF
TRBV7-6	TRBD2	TRBJ2-5	NA	TGTGCCAGCAGCGGGGGACTAGCGGGACAAGAGACCCAGTACTTC	CASSGGLAGQETQYF
TRBV10-2	NA	TRBJ2-7	NA	TGCGCCAGCAGTGATATAGGGGTGAGTCCCGAGCAGTACTTC	CASSDIGVSPEQYF
TRBV7-3	NA	TRBJ2-5	NA	TGTGCCAGCAGCCGACAGTACCAAGAGACCCAGTACTTC	CASSRQYQETQYF
TRBV15	TRBD1	TRBJ2-3	NA	TGTGCCACCAGCAGAGATTGGGACAGGGCCGGCACAGATACGCAGTATTTT	CATSRDWDRAGTDTQYF
TRBV14	NA	TRBJ1-4	NA	TGTGCCAGCAGCCAAGTGGCCGGGGCTAATGAAAAACTGTTTTTT	CASSQVAGANEKLFF
TRBV4-2	NA	TRBJ2-7	NA	TGTGCCAGCAGCCAAGTTTACGGGACTGGTACCTACGAGCAGTACTTC	CASSQVYGTGTYEQYF
TRBV5-5	NA	TRBJ2-3	once	TGTGCCAGCATACGAACGGAGGATACGCAGTATTTT	CASIRTEDTQYF
TRBV7-2	NA	TRBJ1-2	NA	TGTGCCAGCAGCTCAGACAGGAACGGCTACACCTTC	CASSSDRNGYTF
TRBV6-1	TRBD2	TRBJ2-3	NA	TGTGCCAGCAGTGAACTAGCGGGAGTGTCAGATACGCAGTATTTT	CASSELAGVSDTQYF
TRBV4-3	TRBD1	TRBJ2-7	NA	TGCGCCAGCAGCCAAGGGACCGGGACAGGGTCTCGCGAGCAGTACTTC	CASSQGTGTGSREQYF
TRBV9	NA	TRBJ1-3	NA	TGTGCCAGCAGCGTAACAGGGCCTATCTCTGGAAACACCATATATTTT	CASSVTGPISGNTIYF
TRBV10-3	TRBD1	TRBJ2-2	NA	TGTGCCATCAGGCGGACAGGGGACACCGGGGAGCTGTTTTTT	CAIRRTGDTGELFF
TRBV4-2	TRBD1	TRBJ2-4	few	TGTGCCAGCAGCCCGTCCGGGACAGGGAAAAACATTCAGTACTTC	CASSPSGTGKNIQYF
TRBV7-2	NA	TRBJ2-1	NA	TGTGCCAGCAGCCCCAACAGGGAAGGCTACAATGAGCAGTTCTTC	CASSPNREGYNEQFF
TRBV11-2	NA	TRBJ2-5	NA	TGTGCCAGCAGCTTAGTGGGCGAGACCCAGTACTTC	CASSLVGETQYF
TRBV27	NA	TRBJ2-3	NA	TGTGCCAGCACTTGGGCGGGTACTAGCACAGATACGCAGTATTTT	CASTWAGTSTDTQYF
TRBV2	TRBD1	TRBJ2-1	NA	TGTGCCAGCAGAAACCGGGACAGGGGGCTGGATGAGCAGTTCTTC	CASRNRDRGLDEQFF
TRBV28	NA	TRBJ1-3	NA	TGTGCCAGCAGTGCAATACAGGTCTCTGGAAACACCATATATTTT	CASSAIQVSGNTIYF
TRBV11-2	TRBD2	TRBJ2-7	NA	TGTGCCAGCAGCTCCAAAAGCGGGGGGAGCTCCTACGAGCAGTACTTC	CASSSKSGGSSYEQYF